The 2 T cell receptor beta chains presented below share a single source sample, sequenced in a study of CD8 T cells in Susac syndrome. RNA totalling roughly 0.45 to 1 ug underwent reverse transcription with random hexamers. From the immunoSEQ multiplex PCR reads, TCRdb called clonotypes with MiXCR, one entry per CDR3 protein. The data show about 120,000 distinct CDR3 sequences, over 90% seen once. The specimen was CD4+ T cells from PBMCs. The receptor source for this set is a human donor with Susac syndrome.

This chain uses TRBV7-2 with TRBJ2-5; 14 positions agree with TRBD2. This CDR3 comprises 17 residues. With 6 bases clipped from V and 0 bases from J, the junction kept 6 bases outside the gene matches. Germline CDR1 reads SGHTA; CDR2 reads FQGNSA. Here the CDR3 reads CASRGLAGGGDQETQYF. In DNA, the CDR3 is TGTGCCAGCAGAGGACTAGCGGGAGGCGGGGACCAAGAGACCCAGTACTTC.

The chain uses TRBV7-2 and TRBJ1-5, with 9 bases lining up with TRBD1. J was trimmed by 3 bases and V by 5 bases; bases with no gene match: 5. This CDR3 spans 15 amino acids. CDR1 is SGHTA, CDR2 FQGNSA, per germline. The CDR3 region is CASSKGQGNNQPQHF. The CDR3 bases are TGTGCCAGCAGCAAGGGACAGGGAAACAATCAGCCCCAGCATTTT. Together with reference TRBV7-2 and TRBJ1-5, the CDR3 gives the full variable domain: GAGVSQSPSNKVTEKGKDVELRCDPISGHTALYWYRQSLGQGLEFLIYFQGNSAPDKSGLPSDRFSAERTGGSVSTLTIQRTQQEDSAVYLCASSKGQGNNQPQHFGDGTRLSIL.